The T cell receptor beta chain described here comes from a study of metastatic and nonmetastatic thyroid tumors. The wider study: Comparative analysis of repertoires was undertaken across blood and tumor or nodule tissue obtained from malignant and benign thyroid patients.

Germline V gene lookup returns CDR1 SNHLY and CDR2 FYNNEI. This CDR3 comprises 14 residues. Between the trimmed V and J ends, which lost 6 bases and 0 bases, there was a span of 12 bases. The table lists this clone with many counts. Its antigen is as yet unknown. TCRdb re-processed the PCR reads through MiXCR. This sample yields about 12,000 clones, of which under 35% are seen a single time; over 15% belongs to the top ten. Findings and limits, study-wide: According to reports, the diversity of TCR beta was significantly higher in malignant thyroid tumors than in benign nodules, and this held in both blood and tumor samples.

None of the patients had undergone any treatment ahead of thyroid surgery. The sequence was obtained from a female donor with papillary thyroid cancer or a benign thyroid nodule (not recorded which). Some clones in this sample may be carry-over from other donors' samples. The V call is TRBV2, the J call TRBJ2-7, with a possible D match to TRBD2 (5 bases). The sequenced material came from tumor tissue. The CDR3 DNA follows: TGTGCCAGCAGGGCCCCGGGAAGCTCCTACGAGCAGTACTTC. Translated: CASRAPGSSYEQYF.